Listed below are T cell receptor beta chains from one sample, sequenced in a study of cytomegalovirus exposure and HLA in healthy donors. Using immunoSEQ multiplex PCR, the repertoire was profiled, and TCRdb retains in-frame clones only, with some absent. The data show about 150,000 clones, approximately 80% seen once. The specimen was PBMCs. The receptors come from a woman between 40 and 50 years old in good health and CMV-seronegative. Both conserved end residues are part of each CDR3.

CDR3aa: CASFREASPVSSGRTSGEQYF
v_gene: TRBV2

CDR3aa: CASSVAGDRRANGLTF
v_gene: TRBV5-1

CDR3aa: CASSEYGRTQETQYF
v_gene: TRBV25-1

CDR3aa: CASGASGGYKETQYF
v_gene: TRBV5-1

CDR3aa: CASSRTGDEQFF
v_gene: TRBV5-4

CDR3aa: CASSPGQELYEQYF
v_gene: TRBV18

CDR3aa: CASRNRDRGYNEQFF
v_gene: TRBV2

CDR3aa: CASSSGQGTGELFF
v_gene: TRBV5-8

CDR3aa: CASRRDPGNTIYF
v_gene: TRBV6-5

CDR3aa: CASSPGQADTDTQYF
v_gene: TRBV5-1

CDR3aa: CASSPRRPRVETQYF
v_gene: TRBV28

CDR3aa: CAWSVLRTRDSGMHEQFF
v_gene: TRBV30